Listed below are T cell receptor beta chains from one sample, sequenced in a study of blood T cell repertoires in COVID-19. TCRdb's table, derived via immunoSEQ multiplex PCR, lists solely in-frame clones and lacks some. Among a few hundred thousand clones listed, around nine tenths were seen once. Input material: peripheral blood. These receptors were collected from a woman aged 30 to 39 with COVID-19, enrolled during active disease. Both conserved end residues are trimmed from each CDR3. The size of a clone is reported for some rows only, either as once, few or many, or as a class for expanded clones.

ASSGDSGGHPF	TRBV2	NA
AISVGTGGYEQY	TRBV10-3	NA
ASSQSVRADNEQF	TRBV7-9	NA
ASSSRDSSSGNTIY	TRBV11-2	NA
ASSYSRSGYGYT	TRBV6-2/TRBV6-3	NA
ASTRDAGRGETQY	TRBV2	NA
ASSPGGTGLAKNIQY	TRBV7-9	once
ASSLWTGVGNTIY	TRBV28	NA
ASSHRVGNTIY	TRBV3-1/TRBV3-2	NA
ASSWNRAVTEAF	TRBV6-5	NA
ASSYGQINQPQH	TRBV6-2/TRBV6-3	NA
ASSSGQGGYTEAF	TRBV6-5	NA
ASSLASRQSNQPQH	TRBV7-8	NA
ASSHAGIRHGYT	TRBV7-9	NA
ASSPKRGGSTDTQY	TRBV7-2	NA
ASSQEGMSGTEAF	TRBV4-1	NA
ASRTGTGEKLF	TRBV2	NA
ASSVGRGTTDTQY	TRBV18	NA
ASSLFPPPNDRYNEQF	TRBV11-3	NA
ASSQGVTGRGAQY	TRBV3-1/TRBV3-2	once
AWSWDSGEKLF	TRBV30	NA